The 12 T cell receptor beta chains listed next were all sequenced from one sample in a study of cytomegalovirus exposure and HLA in healthy donors. Amplification used 60 Vbeta primers and 13 Jbeta primers. Sequencing was performed with immunoSEQ multiplex PCR; in TCRdb, only in-frame clones are kept and a portion is missing. Here the sample spans 90,000 to 150,000 clones, roughly 78% being singletons. Source material: PBMCs. All receptors derive from a young woman in good health and CMV-seropositive.

Note on this clone: This sample includes further DNA sequences coding for the same CDR3. The chain recombines TRBV7-2 with TRBJ2-5; 8 bases fit TRBD2. This CDR3 region has 13 residues. V lost 5 bases and J lost 3; bases outside the gene matches: 2. CDR1 and CDR2 from the germline V gene are SGHTA and FQGNSA. The CDR3 nucleotides read TGTGCCAGCAGCCGGGGGGGAGAAGAGACCCAGTACTTC. Its protein product is CASSRGGEETQYF.

The rearrangement links TRBV2 to TRBJ1-2; 9 nucleotides match TRBD1. Germline V gene sequence: CDR1 SNHLY, CDR2 FYNNEI. Trimming removed 0 bases from V and 3 bases from J; junction bases left unmatched: 5. There are 16 residues in the CDR3. The CDR3 here is CASSEALRTGDYGYTF. CDR3 DNA sequence: TGTGCCAGCAGTGAAGCGCTTCGGACAGGGGACTATGGCTACACCTTC.

The chain combines TRBV19 with TRBJ1-4; 9 bases line up with TRBD1. The CDR3 runs to 16 residues. Germline values: CDR1 LNHDA, CDR2 SQIVND (reference sequence). The V gene end was trimmed by 6 bases and the J gene end by 8 bases; junction bases not matched to a gene: 13. CDR3 DNA: TGTGCCAGTAGGGGACAGGGTAATGCCGTAATCGAAAAACTGTTTTTT. Translated: CASRGQGNAVIEKLFF.

The chain is built from TRBV7-2 and TRBJ2-7, with 13 bases fitting TRBD2. Losses at the gene ends were 6 bases for V and 4 bases for J; bases not matched to a gene: 12. The CDR3 length is 17 residues. The germline V gene encodes CDR1 SGHTA and CDR2 FQGNSA. CDR3 loop: CASSRKGLAGAGYEQYF. The CDR3 DNA reads as TGTGCCAGCAGTCGGAAAGGACTAGCGGGGGCCGGTTACGAGCAGTACTTC.

In its sample, this clone was seen a few times. The chain joins TRBV2 to TRBJ2-1; 8 bases are shared with TRBD1. V shed 5 bases and J 6 bases; nucleotides not matched to a gene: 9. Looked up from germline, CDR1 is SNHLY and CDR2 is FYNNEI. CDR3 length: 15 residues. The CDR3 DNA sequence: TGTGCCAGCAGTATCCGGGACGGACAGGGCAATGAGCAGTTCTTC. Translating gives CASSIRDGQGNEQFF.

The chain is built from TRBV29-1 and TRBJ2-1, with 8 bases identical to TRBD1. V was pared by 7 bases and J by 4 bases, with 6 bases of the junction left unmatched. From germline, CDR1 is SQVTM and CDR2 ANQGSEA. The CDR3 extends over 13 amino acids. CDR3 DNA: TGCAGCGCCCTGGACAGGGCGTACAATGAGCAGTTCTTC. Encoded protein: CSALDRAYNEQFF.

This clone turned up a few times. The chain combines TRBV5-1 with TRBJ2-2, with TRBD2 matching 9 bases. There are 14 residues in the CDR3. The V segment lost 3 bases and the J segment 6 bases; nucleotides outside the gene matches: 3. The germline gives CDR1 SGHRS, CDR2 YFSETQ. This CDR3 is CASSSLAGAGELFF. The CDR3 nucleotides read TGCGCCAGCAGCTCCTTAGCGGGGGCCGGGGAGCTGTTTTTT. Full variable domain (rest looked up from reference TRBV5-1 and TRBJ2-2): KAGVTQTPRYLIKTRGQQVTLSCSPISGHRSVSWYQQTPGQGLQFLFEYFSETQRNKGNFPGRFSGRQFSNSRSEMNVSTLELGDSALYLCASSSLAGAGELFFGEGSRLTVL.

This clone was seen a single time. The chain is built from TRBV27 and TRBJ2-2, with D tentatively TRBD2 (6 bases). The CDR3 runs 19 residues. The germline gives CDR1 MNHEY, CDR2 SMNVEV (reference sequence). V lost 8 bases to trimming and J lost 2 bases, with 27 bases between them. The CDR3, as DNA: TGTGCCAGCCGCCCCCAGCGGGCAGCCGGAATAGCAAACACCGGGGAGCTGTTTTTT. This codes for CASRPQRAAGIANTGELFF.

In this sample, this clone turned up a few times. This sequence joins TRBV4-2 and TRBJ2-7, with 12 nucleotides matching TRBD2. The V segment lost 5 bases and the J segment 3 bases; nucleotides outside the gene matches: 5. The CDR3 consists of 15 residues. CDR1 LGHNA and CDR2 YNFKEQ come from the germline V gene. CDR3 DNA sequence: TGTGCCAGCAGCTATGGACTAGCGGGAAACTACGAGCAGTACTTC. Its protein product is CASSYGLAGNYEQYF.

This clone showed up just once. This chain uses TRBV10-3 with TRBJ2-4, with D possibly being TRBD1 (6 bases). Germline assignment: CDR1 ENHRY and CDR2 SYGVKD. The CDR3 spans 14 residues. Trimming shortened V by 6 bases and J by 6 bases, and 15 bases separated the two germline ends. CDR3 in amino acids: CAISQSTGTNIQYF. For the CDR3, the DNA is TGTGCCATCAGCCAATCGACAGGTACAAACATTCAGTACTTC.

The chain joins TRBV5-1 to TRBJ1-1, with 8 bases fitting TRBD1. Germline values: CDR1 SGHRS, CDR2 YFSETQ. The CDR3 runs 15 residues. J was trimmed by 0 bases and V by 0 bases; bases with no gene match: 1. The CDR3 DNA sequence: TGCGCCAGCAGCTTGGGGACAGGGCTGAACACTGAAGCTTTCTTT. Its translation is CASSLGTGLNTEAFF.

V and J are TRBV7-9 and TRBJ2-5, with a tentative D call TRBD2 (5 bases). With 5 bases removed from V and 5 bases from J, the gap between germline ends came to 30 bases. In germline, CDR1 is SEHNR, CDR2 FQNEAQ (reference sequence). This CDR3 spans 19 amino acids. CDR3 DNA sequence: TGTGCCAGCAGCACACACGCAGGTACCGCGGCAGGAGGATTGGAGACCCAGTACTTC. Its protein is CASSTHAGTAAGGLETQYF.